The present T cell receptor (beta chain) was sequenced within a study of somatic mutations in cytotoxic T cells in rheumatoid arthritis. Clones were read by immunoSEQ multiplex PCR, and TCRdb kept only the in-frame ones, dropping some. The data contain 9,000 or so clones, more than 75% of them singletons. The CDR3 spans 17 residues. The V and J ends lost 1 base and 3 bases respectively, with 15 bases between them. Per germline, CDR1 SGHAT and CDR2 FQNNGV. The V gene is TRBV11-2, the J gene TRBJ2-2, with no clear D. Sequenced: CD8+ T cells sorted from blood. This receptor was identified in an adult with rheumatoid arthritis. The chain's CDR3 is CASSLAPRSTYTGELFF. For the CDR3, the DNA is TGTGCCAGCAGCTTAGCTCCTCGTTCTACCTACACCGGGGAGCTGTTTTTT. Full variable domain (remainder filled in from reference TRBV11-2 and TRBJ2-2): EAGVAQSPRYKIIEKRQSVAFWCNPISGHATLYWYQQILGQGPKLLIQFQNNGVVDDSQLPKDRFSAERLKGVDSTLKIQPAKLEDSAVYLCASSLAPRSTYTGELFFGEGSRLTVL.